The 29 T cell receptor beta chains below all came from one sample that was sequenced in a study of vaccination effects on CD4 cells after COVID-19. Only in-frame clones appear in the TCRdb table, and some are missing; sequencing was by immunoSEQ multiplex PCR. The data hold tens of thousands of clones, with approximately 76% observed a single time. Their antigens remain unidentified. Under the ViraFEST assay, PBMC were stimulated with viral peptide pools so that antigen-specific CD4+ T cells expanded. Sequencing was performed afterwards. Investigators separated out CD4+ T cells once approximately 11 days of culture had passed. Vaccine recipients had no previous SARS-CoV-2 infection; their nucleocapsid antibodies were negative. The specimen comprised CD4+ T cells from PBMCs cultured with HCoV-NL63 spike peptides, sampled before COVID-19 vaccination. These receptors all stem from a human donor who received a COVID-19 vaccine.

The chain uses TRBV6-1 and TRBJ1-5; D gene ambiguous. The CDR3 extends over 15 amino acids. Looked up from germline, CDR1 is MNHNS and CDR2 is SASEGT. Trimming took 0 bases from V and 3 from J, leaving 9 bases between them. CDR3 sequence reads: CASSEAGLNNQPQHF. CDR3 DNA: TGTGCCAGCAGTGAAGCAGGATTAAACAATCAGCCCCAGCATTTT.

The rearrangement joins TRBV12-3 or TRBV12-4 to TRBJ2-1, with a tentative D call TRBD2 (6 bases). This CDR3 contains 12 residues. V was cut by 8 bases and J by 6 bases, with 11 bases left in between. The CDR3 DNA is TGTGCCAGCGCAGGCGGGGCCAATGAGCAGTTCTTC. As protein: CASAGGANEQFF.

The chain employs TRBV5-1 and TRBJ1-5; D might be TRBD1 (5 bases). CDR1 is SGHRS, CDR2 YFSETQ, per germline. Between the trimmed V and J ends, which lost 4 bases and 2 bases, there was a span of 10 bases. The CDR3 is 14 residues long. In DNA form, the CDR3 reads TGCGCCAGCAGCCCCGGGGGGGGCAATCAGCCCCAGCATTTT. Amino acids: CASSPGGGNQPQHF.

CDR3 in amino acids: CASSLQGATNQPQHF. CDR3 DNA sequence: TGCGCCAGCAGCTTGCAGGGGGCTACCAATCAGCCCCAGCATTTT. The chain links TRBV5-1 to TRBJ1-5; 8 bases fit TRBD1. Trimming cost V 1 base and J 3 bases; bases outside gene matches: 3. The germline V gene encodes CDR1 SGHRS and CDR2 YFSETQ. This CDR3 is 15 amino acids long. Full variable domain (rest looked up from reference TRBV5-1 and TRBJ1-5): KAGVTQTPRYLIKTRGQQVTLSCSPISGHRSVSWYQQTPGQGLQFLFEYFSETQRNKGNFPGRFSGRQFSNSRSEMNVSTLELGDSALYLCASSLQGATNQPQHFGDGTRLSIL.

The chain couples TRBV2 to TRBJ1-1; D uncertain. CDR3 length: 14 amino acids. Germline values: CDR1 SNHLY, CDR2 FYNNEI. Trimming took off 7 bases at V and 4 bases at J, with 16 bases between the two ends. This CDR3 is CASTILRSSTEAFF. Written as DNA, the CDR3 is TGTGCCAGCACCATTCTCCGGAGTAGCACTGAAGCTTTCTTT.

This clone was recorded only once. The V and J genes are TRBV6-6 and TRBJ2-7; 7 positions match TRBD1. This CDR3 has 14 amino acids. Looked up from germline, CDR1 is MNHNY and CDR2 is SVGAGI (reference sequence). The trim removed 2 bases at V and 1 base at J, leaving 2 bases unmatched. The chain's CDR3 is CASSYGGQSYEQYV. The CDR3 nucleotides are TGTGCCAGCAGTTACGGGGGACAGTCCTACGAGCAGTACGTC.

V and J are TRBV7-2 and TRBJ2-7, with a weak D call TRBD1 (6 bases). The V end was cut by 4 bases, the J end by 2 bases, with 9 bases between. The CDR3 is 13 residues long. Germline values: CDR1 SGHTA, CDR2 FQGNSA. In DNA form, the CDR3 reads TGTGCCAGCAGCTACGACAGGACCTACGAGCAGTACGTC. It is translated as CASSYDRTYEQYV.

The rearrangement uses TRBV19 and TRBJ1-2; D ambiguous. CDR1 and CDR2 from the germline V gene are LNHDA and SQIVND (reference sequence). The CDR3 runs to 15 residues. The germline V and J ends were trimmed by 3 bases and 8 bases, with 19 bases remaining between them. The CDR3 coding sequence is TGTGCCAGTAGTATCCCGGGAGCCCTAGTGGGAGGCTACACCTTC. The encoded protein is CASSIPGALVGGYTF.

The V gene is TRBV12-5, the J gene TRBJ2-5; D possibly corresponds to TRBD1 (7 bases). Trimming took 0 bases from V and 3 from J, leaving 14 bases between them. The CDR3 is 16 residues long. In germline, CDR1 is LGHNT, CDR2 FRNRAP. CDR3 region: CASGLVLRGEKETQYF. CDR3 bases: TGTGCTAGTGGTTTGGTACTCAGGGGGGAGAAAGAGACCCAGTACTTC.

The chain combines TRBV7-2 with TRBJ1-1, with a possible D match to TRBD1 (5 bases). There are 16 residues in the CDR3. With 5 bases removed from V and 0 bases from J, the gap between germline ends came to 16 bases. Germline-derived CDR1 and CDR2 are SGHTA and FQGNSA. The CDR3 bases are TGTGCCAGCAGCCTGAGTCAGGGACGGTTGAACACTGAAGCTTTCTTT. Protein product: CASSLSQGRLNTEAFF.

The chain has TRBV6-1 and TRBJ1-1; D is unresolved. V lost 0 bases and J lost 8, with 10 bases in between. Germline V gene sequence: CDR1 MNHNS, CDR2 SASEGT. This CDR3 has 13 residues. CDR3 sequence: CASSEAVTREAFF. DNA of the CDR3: TGTGCCAGCAGTGAAGCCGTGACACGAGAAGCTTTCTTT.

The CDR3, as DNA: TGCGCCAGCAGCTTCCAGGGGGAAGATGGCTACACCTTC. Encoded protein: CASSFQGEDGYTF. The chain recombines TRBV5-1 with TRBJ1-2; the match to TRBD1 covers 7 bases. Germline CDR1 reads SGHRS; CDR2 reads YFSETQ. The length of the CDR3 is 13 residues. Unmatched junction bases numbered 4, after V lost 2 bases and J lost 6 bases.

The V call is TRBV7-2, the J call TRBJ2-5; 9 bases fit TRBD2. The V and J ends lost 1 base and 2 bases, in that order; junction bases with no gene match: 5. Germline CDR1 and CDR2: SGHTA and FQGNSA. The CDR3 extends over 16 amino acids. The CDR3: CASSLVGGGVQETQYF. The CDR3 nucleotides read TGTGCCAGCAGCTTAGTCGGCGGGGGGGTTCAAGAGACCCAGTACTTC. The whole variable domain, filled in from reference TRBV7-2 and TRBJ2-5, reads GAGVSQSPSNKVTEKGKDVELRCDPISGHTALYWYRQSLGQGLEFLIYFQGNSAPDKSGLPSDRFSAERTGGSVSTLTIQRTQQEDSAVYLCASSLVGGGVQETQYFGPGTRLLVL.

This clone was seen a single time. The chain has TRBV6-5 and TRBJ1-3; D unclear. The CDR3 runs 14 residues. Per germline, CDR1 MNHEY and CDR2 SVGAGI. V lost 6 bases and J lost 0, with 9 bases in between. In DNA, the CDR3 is TGTGCCAGCAGGCCGCCGAGCTCTGGAAACACCATATATTTT. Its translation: CASRPPSSGNTIYF.

The CDR3 spells CASSSVTEGYGYTF. CDR3 coding DNA: TGTGCCAGCAGCTCCGTAACAGAGGGATATGGCTACACCTTC. The chain couples TRBV5-5 to TRBJ1-2; no clear D. The CDR3 is made up of 14 amino acids. V was pared by 3 bases and J by 5 bases, with 14 bases between. Germline-derived CDR1 and CDR2 are SGHKS and YYEKEE (reference sequence).

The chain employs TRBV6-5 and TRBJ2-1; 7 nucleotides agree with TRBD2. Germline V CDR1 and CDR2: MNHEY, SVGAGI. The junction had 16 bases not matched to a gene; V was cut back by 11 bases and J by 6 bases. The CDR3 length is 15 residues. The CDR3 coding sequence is TGTGCCGGGAGGACGGTAGCGGGCCTGCTCAATGAGCAGTTCTTC. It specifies CAGRTVAGLLNEQFF.

The CDR3 loop is CASSRAGGAEQETQYF. The DNA of the CDR3 is TGCGCCAGCAGTCGGGCGGGGGGCGCGGAACAAGAGACCCAGTACTTC. The chain uses TRBV5-1 and TRBJ2-5; TRBD2 matches at 8 bases. This CDR3 is built from 16 residues. The germline V gene has CDR1 SGHRS and CDR2 YFSETQ. V trimming: 5 bases; J trimming: 2 bases; junction bases outside the gene matches: 11.

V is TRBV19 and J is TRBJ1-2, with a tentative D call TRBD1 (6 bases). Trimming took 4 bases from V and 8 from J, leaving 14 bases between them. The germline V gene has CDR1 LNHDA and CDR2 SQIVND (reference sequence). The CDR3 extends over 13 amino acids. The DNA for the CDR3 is TGTGCCAGTAGTACGGGACAACAAGTCGGCTACACCTTC. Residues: CASSTGQQVGYTF.

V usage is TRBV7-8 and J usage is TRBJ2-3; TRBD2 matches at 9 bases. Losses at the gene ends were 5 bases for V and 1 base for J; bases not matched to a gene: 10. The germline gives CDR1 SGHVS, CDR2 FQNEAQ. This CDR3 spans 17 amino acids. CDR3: CASSPRRGGGGTDTQYF. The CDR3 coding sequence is TGTGCCAGCAGCCCGAGGCGGGGGGGTGGGGGCACAGATACGCAGTATTTT.

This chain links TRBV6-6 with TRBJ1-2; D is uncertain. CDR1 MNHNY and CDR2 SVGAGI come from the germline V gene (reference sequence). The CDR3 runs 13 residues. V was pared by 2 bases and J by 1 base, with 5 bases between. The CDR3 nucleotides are TGTGCCAGCAGTTACAATGGTAACTATGGCTACACCTTC. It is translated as CASSYNGNYGYTF.

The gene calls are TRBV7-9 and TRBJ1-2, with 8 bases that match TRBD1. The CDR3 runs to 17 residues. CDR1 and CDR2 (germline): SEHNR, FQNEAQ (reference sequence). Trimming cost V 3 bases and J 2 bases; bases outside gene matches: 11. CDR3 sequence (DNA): TGTGCCAGCAGCTTCTGGGACAGGCCGAAAGGGAACTATGGCTACACCTTC. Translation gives CASSFWDRPKGNYGYTF.

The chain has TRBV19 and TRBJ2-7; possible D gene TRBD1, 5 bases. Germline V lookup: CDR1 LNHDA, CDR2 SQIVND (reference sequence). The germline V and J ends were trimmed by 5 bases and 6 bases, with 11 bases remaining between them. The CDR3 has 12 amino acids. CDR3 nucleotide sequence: TGTGCCAGTAGTTCAGGGTGTCGCGAGCAGTACGTC. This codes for CASSSGCREQYV.

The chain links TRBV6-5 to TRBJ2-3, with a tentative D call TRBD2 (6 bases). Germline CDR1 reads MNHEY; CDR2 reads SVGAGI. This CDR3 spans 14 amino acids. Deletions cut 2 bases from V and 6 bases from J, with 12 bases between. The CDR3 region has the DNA TGTGCCAGCAGTTACGCGGGGAAGGTGGATACGCAGTATTTT. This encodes CASSYAGKVDTQYF.

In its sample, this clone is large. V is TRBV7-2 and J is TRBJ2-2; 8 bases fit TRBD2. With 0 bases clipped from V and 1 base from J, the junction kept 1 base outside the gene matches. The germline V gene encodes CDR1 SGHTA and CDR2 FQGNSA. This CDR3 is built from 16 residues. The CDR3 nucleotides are TGTGCCAGCAGCTTAGCTGCGGGGGGGAACACCGGGGAGCTGTTTTTT. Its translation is CASSLAAGGNTGELFF.

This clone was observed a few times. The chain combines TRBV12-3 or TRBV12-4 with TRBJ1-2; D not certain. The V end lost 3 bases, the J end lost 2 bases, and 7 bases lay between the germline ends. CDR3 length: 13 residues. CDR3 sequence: CASSFFSNYGYTF. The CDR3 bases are TGTGCCAGCAGTTTTTTTTCAAACTATGGCTACACCTTC.

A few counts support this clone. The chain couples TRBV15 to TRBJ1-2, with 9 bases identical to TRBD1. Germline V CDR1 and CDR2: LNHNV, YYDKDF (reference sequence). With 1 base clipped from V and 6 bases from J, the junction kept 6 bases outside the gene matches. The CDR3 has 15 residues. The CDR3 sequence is CATSRGGTGLDGYTF. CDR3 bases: TGTGCCACCAGCAGAGGGGGGACAGGGCTGGATGGCTACACCTTC.

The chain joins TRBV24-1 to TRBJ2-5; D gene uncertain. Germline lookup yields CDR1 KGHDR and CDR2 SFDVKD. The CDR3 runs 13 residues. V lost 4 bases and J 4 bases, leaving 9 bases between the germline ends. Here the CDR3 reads CATSDPVRETQYF. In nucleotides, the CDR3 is TGTGCCACCAGTGACCCCGTGCGAGAGACCCAGTACTTC.

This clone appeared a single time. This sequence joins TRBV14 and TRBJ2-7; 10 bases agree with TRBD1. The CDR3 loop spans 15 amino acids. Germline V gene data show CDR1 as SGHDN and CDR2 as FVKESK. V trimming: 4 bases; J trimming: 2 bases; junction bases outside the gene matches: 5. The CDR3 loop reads CASSLGQGVTYEQYV. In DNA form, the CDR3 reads TGTGCCAGCAGCCTTGGACAGGGGGTAACCTACGAGCAGTACGTC.

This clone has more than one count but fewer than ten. CDR3 coding DNA: TGCGCCAGCAGCCTTAGACAGGAGCGCATAGGATCTTTCGATTCACCCCTCCACTTT. The encoded protein is CASSLRQERIGSFDSPLHF. V is TRBV4-1 and J is TRBJ1-6; the D gene is possibly TRBD1 (6 bases). Germline lookup yields CDR1 MGHRA and CDR2 YSYEKL. CDR3 length: 19 residues. V lost 4 bases, J lost 8 bases, and 27 bases lay in between.